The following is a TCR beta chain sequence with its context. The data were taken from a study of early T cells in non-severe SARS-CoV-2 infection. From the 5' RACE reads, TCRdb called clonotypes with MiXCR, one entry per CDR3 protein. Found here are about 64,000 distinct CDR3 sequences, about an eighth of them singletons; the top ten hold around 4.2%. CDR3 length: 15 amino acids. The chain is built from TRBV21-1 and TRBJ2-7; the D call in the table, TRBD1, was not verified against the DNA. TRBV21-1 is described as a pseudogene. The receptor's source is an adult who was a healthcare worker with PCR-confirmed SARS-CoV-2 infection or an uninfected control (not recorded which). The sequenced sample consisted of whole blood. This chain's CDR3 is CASSLKPGGHYEQYF. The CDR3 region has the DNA TGTGCCAGCAGCCTGAAGCCAGGGGGTCACTACGAGCAGTACTTC.